A single sample gave rise to the 10 T cell receptor beta chains below, sequenced in a study of read filtering for tumor transcriptome and immune sequencing. The library was built from roughly 400 ng RNA with molecular barcoded adaptors for alpha/delta and beta/gamma chains. Using its own MiXCR run on the reads, TCRdb lists one record per CDR3 protein. In the table there are roughly 69,000 distinct CDR3 sequences, roughly 13% of which are singletons. The specimen was a population of CD138-negative cells sorted from bone marrow. Receptor source: a donor over 35 with multiple myeloma.

In its sample, this clonotype was seen many times. The chain couples TRBV7-8 to TRBJ1-4; a possible D gene is TRBD1 (6 bases). The CDR3 consists of 14 residues. Germline V lookup: CDR1 SGHVS, CDR2 FQNEAQ. Between the trimmed V and J ends, which lost 1 base and 7 bases, there was a span of 10 bases. The CDR3 bases are TGTGCCAGCAGCTTAGTAGGGGGGGGTGAAAAACTGTTTTTT. This encodes CASSLVGGGEKLFF.

This clonotype has a count of ten or more. The chain recombines TRBV20-1 with TRBJ1-1, with D perhaps matching TRBD1 (5 bases). The CDR3 is made up of 16 amino acids. V gave up 0 bases and J gave up 5 bases, with 19 bases separating them. Germline V gene data show CDR1 as DFQATT and CDR2 as SNEGSKA (reference sequence). CDR3 nucleotides: TGCAGTGCTAGAGATCACTCCCTGGGGGGTGGGACTGAAGCTTTCTTT. Translation: CSARDHSLGGGTEAFF.

This clonotype was picked up many times. The chain carries TRBV6-2 or TRBV6-3 and TRBJ1-5; TRBD1 matches 7 bases. V lost 10 bases and J lost 2; bases outside the gene matches: 8. The germline gives CDR1 MNHEY, CDR2 SVGEGT. The CDR3 runs to 14 residues. CDR3 sequence reads: CATHGDRGNQPQHF. Here the CDR3 DNA reads TGTGCCACCCACGGAGACAGGGGCAATCAGCCCCAGCATTTT.

A note on this clonotype: The junction does not match germline at one end; this may be a read error. This chain uses TRBV12-3 or TRBV12-4 with TRBJ2-1; D assignment may be TRBD1 or TRBD2 (5 bases each). The CDR3 totals 15 residues. CDR3 DNA: TGTGCCAGCAGTTTACGAACCCCCGCACGGGGCGCGGTACTCTTC. Translated, it gives CASSLRTPARGAVLF.

The chain joins TRBV7-9 to TRBJ2-2, with D hard to call. Germline assignment: CDR1 SEHNR and CDR2 FQNEAQ (reference sequence). CDR3 length: 12 amino acids. V was trimmed by 2 bases and J by 6 bases, leaving 4 bases between them. CDR3: CASSLFPGELFF. The CDR3 region has the DNA TGTGCCAGCAGCTTATTCCCCGGGGAGCTGTTTTTT.

In its sample, this clonotype was seen many times. The rearrangement links TRBV11-1 to TRBJ2-1, with TRBD1 matching over 9 bases. CDR1 SGHAT and CDR2 FQDESV come from the germline V gene (reference sequence). The V and J ends lost 7 bases and 6 bases, in that order; junction bases with no gene match: 7. This CDR3 comprises 14 residues. The CDR3 is CASKLTGGTNEQFF. In DNA, the CDR3 is TGTGCCAGCAAGCTAACAGGGGGCACCAATGAGCAGTTCTTC.

Comments on this clonotype: A much larger clone differs from this one at a single base, so this may be a read error. The J gene is TRBJ1-1, the V gene TRBV7-3; D not certain. The CDR3 extends over 13 amino acids. CDR1 and CDR2 from the germline V gene are SGHTA and FQGTGA. CDR3 protein: CAGSKFPGSEAFF. The CDR3 DNA reads as TGTGCCGGCAGCAAATTTCCGGGCAGTGAAGCTTTCTTT.

This clonotype was seen only a few times. The V and J genes are TRBV2 and TRBJ2-1, with 8 bases identical to TRBD2. Germline assignment: CDR1 SNHLY and CDR2 FYNNEI. The CDR3 has 15 residues. Losses at the gene ends were 3 bases for V and 8 bases for J; bases not matched to a gene: 9. CDR3 coding DNA: TGTGCCAGCAGTGAGGGTCTAGCGGGCGTCGATGAGCAGTTCTTC. This gives the protein CASSEGLAGVDEQFF.

This clonotype has a count of ten or more. This chain links TRBV10-3 with TRBJ2-7; 11 bases agree with TRBD2. V lost 4 bases, J lost 1 base, and 6 bases stayed unmatched. The CDR3 is 16 amino acids. The germline gives CDR1 ENHRY, CDR2 SYGVKD. CDR3 DNA sequence: TGTGCCATCAGTGGAACCGGGACTAGCGGTTCCTACGAGCAGTACTTC. This encodes CAISGTGTSGSYEQYF.

This clonotype was observed at least ten times. This chain links TRBV15 with TRBJ1-1; D unclear. This CDR3 contains 12 residues. CDR1 and CDR2 (germline): LNHNV, YYDKDF (reference sequence). The V end lost 4 bases, the J end lost 7 bases, and 10 bases lay between the germline ends. In DNA, the CDR3 is TGTGCCACCAGCATAACGGACGGTGAAGCTTTCTTT. This gives the protein CATSITDGEAFF.